The 14 T cell receptor beta chains reported below all come from one sample, sequenced in a study of T cells expressing NK-cell markers. TCRdb reprocessed the 5' RACE reads and reports one entry per CDR3 protein, with no DNA. The table for this sample gives 500,000 or so distinct CDR3 sequences. Sequenced material: blood T cells: a sorted CD56 or NKG2C T cell subset, CD4+ or CD8+ T cells, or bulk PBMC T cells (not recorded which). The receptors originated from a man aged 18 to 29 in good health.

The V and J genes are TRBV29-1 and TRBJ1-2. CDR3 size: 12 residues. Germline V lookup: CDR1 SQVTM, CDR2 ANQGSEA. This CDR3 reads CSVSHQSFLYTF.

This chain links TRBV7-2 with TRBJ1-1. Per the germline V gene, CDR1 is SGHTA and CDR2 is FQGNSA. The CDR3 is 15 residues long. The CDR3 here is CASSLGGRLRAEAFF.

The genes are TRBV12-3 or TRBV12-4 and TRBJ1-5; TCRdb calls TRBD1, which cannot be checked without DNA. The CDR3 consists of 17 residues. CDR3 in amino acids: CASSGSGTVYSNQPQHF.

The chain has TRBV5-1 and TRBJ2-1; TCRdb names TRBD2, which stays unverified in the absence of DNA. Germline assignment: CDR1 SGHRS and CDR2 YFSETQ. CDR3 length: 17 amino acids. CDR3 sequence reads: CASSPLGEGPGGNEQFF.

The J gene is TRBJ1-6, the V gene TRBV6-5; TCRdb selects TRBD1, and the lack of DNA leaves this call unchecked. The germline CDR1 and CDR2 sequences are MNHEY and SVGAGI. The CDR3 spans 13 residues. The CDR3 loop reads CASNSGPGTPLHF.

The chain employs TRBV11-3 and TRBJ2-5; TCRdb's D call of TRBD2 is untestable without DNA. The CDR3 is 14 amino acids. Germline assignment: CDR1 SGHNT and CDR2 YENEEA. CDR3 in amino acids: CAATPLEDQETQYF.

V usage is TRBV7-2 and J usage is TRBJ1-2; there is no DNA to check the TCRdb D call of TRBD1. The CDR3 spans 18 residues. Germline-derived CDR1 and CDR2 are SGHTA and FQGNSA. The CDR3 spells CASSFTGLDLRNSYGYTF.

The chain joins TRBV30 to TRBJ2-4. Germline CDR1 GTSNPN, CDR2 SVGIG (reference sequence). The CDR3 has 15 amino acids. The CDR3 protein is CAWSLDSLGKNIQYF.

V gene TRBV3-1 combines with J gene TRBJ1-5; the D gene TCRdb calls, TRBD1, cannot be checked with no DNA. This CDR3 has 16 amino acids. Germline CDR1 LGHDT, CDR2 YNNKEL (reference sequence). The CDR3 sequence is CASSQDPGTPNQPQHF. The full variable domain, completed using reference TRBV3-1 and TRBJ1-5, is DTAVSQTPKYLVTQMGNDKSIKCEQNLGHDTMYWYKQDSKKFLKIMFSYNNKELIINETVPNRFSPKSPDKAHLNLHINSLELGDSAVYFCASSQDPGTPNQPQHFGDGTRLSIL.

Here the CDR3 reads CASSIGITGELFF. The gene calls are TRBV19 and TRBJ2-2. The CDR3 covers 13 residues. Per germline, CDR1 LNHDA and CDR2 SQIVND (reference sequence).

The chain's CDR3 is CASSNGLAGTNEQFF. The chain recombines TRBV5-5 with TRBJ2-1; the D call of TRBD2 rests on TCRdb alone, since no DNA is present to check it. CDR3 size: 15 residues. Germline CDR1 reads SGHKS; CDR2 reads YYEKEE (reference sequence).

The V call is TRBV12-3 or TRBV12-4, the J call TRBJ2-3; TCRdb selects TRBD2, and the lack of DNA leaves this call unchecked. This CDR3 comprises 21 residues. The chain's CDR3 is CASSLIPPHRTSGPEADTQYF.

This chain connects TRBV19 to TRBJ2-2. Per the germline V gene, CDR1 is LNHDA and CDR2 is SQIVND (reference sequence). The CDR3 extends over 16 amino acids. The CDR3 protein is CASSMFVGATTGELFF.

The chain is built from TRBV28 and TRBJ2-2; TCRdb picks TRBD1, but there is no DNA to check that call. The CDR3 runs to 14 residues. Germline CDR1 and CDR2: MDHEN and SYDVKM. The CDR3: CAIRRDRGPGELFF.